The 10 T cell receptor beta chains in this list originate from one sample, sequenced in a study of blood T cell repertoires in COVID-19. Produced via immunoSEQ multiplex PCR; TCRdb's table is partial and in-frame only. The repertoire consists of tens of thousands of clones, with approximately 86% occurring once and the leading ten covering 16%. The sequenced material came from peripheral blood. These receptors all stem from a man aged 35 to 55 with COVID-19, enrolled during active disease.

This clone has a handful of counts. The CDR3 DNA is TGTGCCAGCAGTGAAGGGTTGTGGCGGGGACAGCCCCAGCATTTT. Amino acid sequence: CASSEGLWRGQPQHF. This rearrangement joins TRBV2 to TRBJ1-5; D unclear. This CDR3 spans 15 amino acids. The V and J ends lost 1 base and 7 bases respectively, with 14 bases between them. CDR1 is SNHLY and CDR2 is FYNNEI in the germline V gene.

This clone has only one observation. This sequence joins TRBV6-2 or TRBV6-3 and TRBJ1-2, with unresolved D. The CDR3 consists of 12 residues. CDR1 is MNHEY, CDR2 SVGEGT, per germline. The V and J ends lost 3 bases and 3 bases respectively, with 5 bases between them. CDR3 loop: CASSYTDYGYTF. CDR3 bases: TGTGCCAGCAGTTATACAGACTATGGCTACACCTTC.

This chain uses TRBV18 with TRBJ1-4; D ambiguous. The CDR3 totals 13 residues. The germline CDR1 and CDR2 sequences are KGHSH and LQKENI. V was clipped by 2 bases and J by 8 bases, with 9 bases between them. The DNA of the CDR3 is TGTGCCAGCTCACCAAGGACGGGGGAAAAACTGTTTTTT. Protein: CASSPRTGEKLFF.

This chain joins TRBV30 and TRBJ2-3; possibly TRBD1 for D (5 bases). Per the germline V gene, CDR1 is GTSNPN and CDR2 is SVGIG (reference sequence). Deletions cut 5 bases from V and 2 bases from J, with 14 bases between. This CDR3 spans 14 amino acids. Here the CDR3 reads CAWGQTGDTDTQYF. The CDR3 DNA reads TGTGCCTGGGGCCAAACAGGAGACACAGATACGCAGTATTTT.

The V gene is TRBV18, the J gene TRBJ1-2; TRBD1 agrees at 11 bases. CDR3 length: 15 amino acids. From germline, CDR1 is KGHSH and CDR2 LQKENI. The ends lost 3 bases at V and 4 bases at J; junction bases unmatched: 4. The CDR3 reads CASSPGQGGFYGYTF. CDR3 DNA: TGTGCCAGCTCACCGGGACAGGGGGGTTTCTATGGCTACACCTTC.

The chain links TRBV5-1 to TRBJ2-7; TRBD1 matches 8 bases. Germline assignment: CDR1 SGHRS and CDR2 YFSETQ. The CDR3 has 14 residues. The V and J ends lost 4 bases and 5 bases, in that order; junction bases with no gene match: 8. The CDR3 coding sequence is TGCGCCAGCAGCCGGGGGACAGGTGCCAACGAGCAGTACTTC. This gives the protein CASSRGTGANEQYF.

The genes are TRBV11-2 and TRBJ2-3; the D is unclear. Germline V gene sequence: CDR1 SGHAT, CDR2 FQNNGV. The CDR3 contains 13 residues. Trimming shortened V by 8 bases and J by 3 bases, and 12 bases separated the two germline ends. CDR3 nucleotides: TGTGCCAGCTCTGCCCCGGTAACAGATACGCAGTATTTT. Protein sequence: CASSAPVTDTQYF.

The V gene is TRBV2, the J gene TRBJ1-6; 10 bases align to TRBD1. The length of the CDR3 is 14 residues. Germline V CDR1 and CDR2: SNHLY, FYNNEI. V gave up 5 bases and J gave up 13 bases; unmatched junction bases: 8. CDR3 sequence reads: CASSWTGGMGPLHF. CDR3 DNA: TGTGCCAGCAGTTGGACAGGGGGTATGGGGCCCCTCCACTTT.

This chain's CDR3 is CASSRRRGSVETQYF. The CDR3 nucleotides read TGTGCCAGCAGCAGGCGGAGGGGCTCCGTCGAGACCCAGTACTTC. The rearrangement links TRBV3-1 (or the pseudogene TRBV3-2) to TRBJ2-5, with D possibly TRBD2 on 6 matching bases. The CDR3 has 15 amino acids. Germline CDR1 reads LGHDT; CDR2 reads YNNKEL (reference sequence). V gave up 5 bases and J gave up 5 bases, with 18 bases separating them.

In its sample, this clone was seen once. J is TRBJ2-2 and V is TRBV11-2; weak D call: TRBD1 (5 bases). This CDR3 comprises 18 residues. Deletions cut 2 bases from V and 4 bases from J, with 20 bases between. Germline lookup yields CDR1 SGHAT and CDR2 FQNNGV. The DNA of the CDR3 is TGTGCCAGCAGCTTACTAGTGGGTTGGGGCCCGGGCACCGGGGAGCTGTTTTTT. It translates to CASSLLVGWGPGTGELFF.